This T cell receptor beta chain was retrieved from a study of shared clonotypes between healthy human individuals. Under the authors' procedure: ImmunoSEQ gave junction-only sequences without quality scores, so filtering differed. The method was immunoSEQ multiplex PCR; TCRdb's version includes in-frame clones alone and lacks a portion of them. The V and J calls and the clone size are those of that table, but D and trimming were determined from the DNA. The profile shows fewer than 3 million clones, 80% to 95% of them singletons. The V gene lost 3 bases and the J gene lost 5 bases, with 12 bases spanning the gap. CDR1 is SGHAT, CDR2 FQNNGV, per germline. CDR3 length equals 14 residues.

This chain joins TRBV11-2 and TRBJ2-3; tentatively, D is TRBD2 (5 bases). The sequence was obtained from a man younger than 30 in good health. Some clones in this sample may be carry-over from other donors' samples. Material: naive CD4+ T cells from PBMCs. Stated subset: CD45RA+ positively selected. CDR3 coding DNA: TGTGCCAGCAGCTTCCTCGGACTCGGAGATACGCAGTATTTT. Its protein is CASSFLGLGDTQYF.